Detailed here is one T cell receptor (beta chain). The data derive from a study of graft-versus-host responses after intestinal transplantation. The table came from immunoSEQ multiplex PCR; TCRdb's copy has only in-frame clones and leaves some out. This sample has 20,000 to 25,000 clones, with approximately 40% found just once. Study-wide results and limits: When patients had graft-donor T cell macrochimerism, their allografts held high graft-versus-host to host-versus-graft clonal ratios.

Co-plating was performed using some 200,000 CFSE-labeled responder cells and some 200,000 irradiated, violet-dye-labeled stimulator cells. Responder cells that were proliferating and CFSE-low, both CD3+CD4+ and CD3+CD8+, were sorted after the reaction. Deletions cut 4 bases from V and 6 bases from J, with 17 bases between. Germline loops: CDR1 MNHEY, CDR2 SMNVEV (reference sequence). The CDR3 spans 15 residues. This rearrangement joins TRBV27 to TRBJ2-3, with unresolved D. The source of this sequence is a human patient who was an organ donor for intestinal transplantation. Sequenced material: alloreactive CD8+ T cells from a mixed lymphocyte reaction culture, taken before transplantation. Subset described: CFSE-low proliferating T cells sorted from approximately six-day pre-transplant mixed lymphocyte reaction (GvH or HvG direction). For the CDR3, the DNA is TGTGCCAGCAGTTCTCCTTCCGTAGCCAGGGATACGCAGTATTTT. This translates into CASSSPSVARDTQYF.